These T cell receptor beta chains were read from a single sample in a study of T cell clusters in autoimmune cytopenias. Using the multiplex PCR reads, TCRdb records one entry per CDR3 protein without DNA. The sample's table shows 9,500 to 14,000 distinct CDR3 sequences. The same specimen was also included in a second study, on T cell repertoires in aging, cancer and after chemotherapy.

The sequencing input was peripheral blood. These receptor sequences come from a human donor in good health. CDR3s include the opening cysteine and the closing phenylalanine or tryptophan. Clone size is not always given. Where it is, it says once, few, many or a class for expanded clones.

>TRBJ2-1|TRBV6-4|.
CASSVDVSSYNEQFF
>TRBJ2-1|TRBV19|.
CASKGTSGSSYNEQFF
>TRBJ2-1|TRBV12-3/TRBV12-4|.
CASRKASRGAGDEQFF
>TRBJ1-6|TRBV12-3/TRBV12-4|.
CASSRNLGTASAYGSPLHF
>TRBJ2-5|TRBV4-2|.
CASSPSDSPGETQYF
>TRBJ1-3|TRBV6-5|medium-sized
CASSRSLGNTIYF
>TRBJ2-2|TRBV12-3/TRBV12-4|.
CASSLRDFGNTGELFF
>TRBJ2-1|TRBV18|.
CASSPRDSKENEQFF
>TRBJ2-1|TRBV29-1|medium-sized
CSGAVYNEQFF
>TRBJ1-4|TRBV7-9|.
CASSFKGARGATNEKLFF
>TRBJ2-6|TRBV19|medium-sized
CASSTGSGANVLTF
>TRBJ1-1|TRBV7-9|.
CASSSYTEAFF
>TRBJ2-5|TRBV12-3/TRBV12-4|.
CASSLVTRAQETQYF
>TRBJ2-5|TRBV30|.
CAFNSGQETQYF
>TRBJ2-1|TRBV19|.
CASSIRPKLAGGPGGEQFF
>TRBJ1-2|TRBV13|medium-sized
CASSLGRNYGYTF
>TRBJ2-7|TRBV13|.
CASSITGYTHYEQYF
>TRBJ2-5|TRBV20-1|.
CSATTGTQETQYF
>TRBJ1-6|TRBV7-6|medium-sized
CASSSTDSTNSPLHF
>TRBJ2-1|TRBV19|medium-sized
CASSTSGQGTNEQFF
>TRBJ1-4|TRBV7-9|.
CASSPNPGVSEKLFF
>TRBJ1-5|TRBV6-2/TRBV6-3|.
CASSPGQGNQPQHF
>TRBJ1-2|TRBV18|.
CASSPSDNRGYGYTF
>TRBJ2-3|TRBV19|medium-sized
CAASRAGPQDTQYF
>TRBJ2-7|TRBV12-3/TRBV12-4|.
CASSLLGEFAEQYF
>TRBJ1-1|TRBV13|.
CASSWTNLVEAFF
>TRBJ1-5|TRBV20-1|.
CSATLSSDRGQPQHF
>TRBJ2-5|TRBV27|.
CASGSPSGGGETQYF
>TRBJ1-3|TRBV11-2|.
CASSSGQAKGNTIYF
>TRBJ1-2|TRBV28|.
CASSLRSTYGYTF
>TRBJ1-3|TRBV5-4|.
CASSLAQGNTIYF
>TRBJ2-1|TRBV5-1|.
CASSLPGLAGVLDEQFF
>TRBJ2-7|TRBV29-1|medium-sized
CSVVGTGDYEQYF
>TRBJ2-7|TRBV6-5|.
CASSLASSYEQYF
>TRBJ2-7|TRBV6-5|.
CASSYPGQGGSDEQYF
>TRBJ2-2|TRBV7-9|.
CASSPGQGETGELFF
>TRBJ2-1|TRBV27|.
CASSLGTSGCRDEQFF
>TRBJ1-2|TRBV5-1|.
CASGTGQNYGYTF
>TRBJ2-7|TRBV6-5|.
CASRRGTGATEQYF
>TRBJ1-1|TRBV6-1|.
CASSKTRGGSTEAFF
>TRBJ1-2|TRBV6-6|.
CASGPQGRHGYTF
>TRBJ2-7|TRBV4-3|.
CASSPSRSHEQYF
>TRBJ2-5|TRBV20-1|.
CSASGQGAGETQYF
>TRBJ2-6|TRBV12-3/TRBV12-4|.
CASTPPGLTGANVLTF
>TRBJ2-1|TRBV29-1|medium-sized
CSVDPWTGLNEQFF
>TRBJ2-7|TRBV13|.
CASSPELAGVKNEQYF